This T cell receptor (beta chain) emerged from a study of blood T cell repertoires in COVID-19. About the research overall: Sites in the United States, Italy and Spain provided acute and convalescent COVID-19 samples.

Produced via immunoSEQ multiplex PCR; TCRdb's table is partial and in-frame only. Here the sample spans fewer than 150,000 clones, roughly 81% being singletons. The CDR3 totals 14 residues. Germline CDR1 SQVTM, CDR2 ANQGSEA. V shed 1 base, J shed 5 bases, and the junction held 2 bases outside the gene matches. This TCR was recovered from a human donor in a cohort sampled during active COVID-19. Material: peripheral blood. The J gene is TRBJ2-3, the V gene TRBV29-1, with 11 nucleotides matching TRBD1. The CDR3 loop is CSVEGTGGLDTQYF. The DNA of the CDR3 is TGCAGCGTTGAAGGGACAGGGGGCTTAGATACGCAGTATTTT.